The clone carrying this T cell receptor beta chain was picked up many times. This sample was taken from a study of patients and donors after allogeneic stem cell transplantation. The CDR3 sequence is 13 residues long. V lost 1 base to trimming and J lost 5 bases, with 8 bases between them. Germline V CDR1 and CDR2: SGHVS, FNYEAQ. Via MiXCR, TCRdb re-called the RT-PCR reads, giving one row per CDR3 protein. The repertoire holds 70,000 to 95,000 distinct CDR3 sequences, with approximately 5% as singletons. The TCR was taken from a human donor who was either an allogeneic HSCT recipient or a stem cell or donor lymphocyte infusion donor (not recorded which). It is not recorded whose cells these are; they may come from a transplant donor. The sequencing input was blood, either unsorted or a sorted T cell fraction (not recorded which). V gene TRBV7-6 combines with J gene TRBJ2-5; D remains unclear. CDR3 sequence: CASSLGVLETQYF. The CDR3, as DNA: TGTGCCAGCAGCTTAGGGGTTCTGGAGACCCAGTACTTC. Filled out from reference TRBV7-6 and TRBJ2-5, the complete variable domain reads GAGVSQSPRYKVTKRGQDVALRCDPISGHVSLYWYRQALGQGPEFLTYFNYEAQQDKSGLPNDRFSAERPEGSISTLTIQRTEQRDSAMYRCASSLGVLETQYFGPGTRLLVL.